There are many counts of the clone carrying this T cell receptor beta chain. No antigen is known for it. This entry belongs to a study of T cells in Graves' hyperthyroidism and ophthalmopathy. Trimming cost V 4 bases and J 3 bases; bases outside gene matches: 12. CDR3 length: 16 amino acids. Germline V gene lookup returns CDR1 MDHEN and CDR2 SYDVKM. Amplified TCR beta CDR3 regions derived from RNA transcripts. First-round RT-PCR targeting the TCR CDR3 was performed with the HTBI primer set. MiXCR was run by TCRdb on the multiplex PCR reads, yielding one entry per CDR3 protein. Of some 350,000 distinct CDR3 sequences detected, roughly 15% appear once; the ten largest clones hold roughly 19%. Study-wide results and caveats: Blood also showed most of the thyroid clonotypes that were expanded above 0.001. The model made its ophthalmopathy prediction, and onset followed a median 6.5 months later.

Uncontrolled infection, other autoimmune disease, pregnancy or lactation barred patients from enrollment. Diagnoses were established using clinical symptoms, serum thyroxine and TRAb, thyroid ultrasound and orbital computed tomography. Sequencing used blood. The J gene is TRBJ2-7, the V gene TRBV28, with 7 bases matching TRBD2. The source of this sequence is a woman aged 60-75 years with Graves' ophthalmopathy. CDR3 DNA sequence: TGTGCCAGCAGTTCCGCTGTAGCGGGTGTGCGCTACGAGCAGTACTTC. Translating it yields CASSSAVAGVRYEQYF.